This TCR beta chain was profiled in a study of early T cells in non-severe SARS-CoV-2 infection. Individual cDNA molecules received unique molecular identifiers during library preparation. One entry per CDR3 protein results from TCRdb running MiXCR on the 5' RACE reads. The sample carries under 85,000 distinct CDR3 sequences, about 12% recorded once. The CDR3 contains 15 residues. Trimming took 4 bases from V and 5 from J; bases not matched to a gene: 2. Germline V gene sequence: CDR1 LGHDT, CDR2 YNNKEL (reference sequence). The chain links TRBV3-1 to TRBJ2-6, with 10 bases aligning to TRBD2. The specimen sequenced was whole blood. The clonotype comes from an adult who was a healthcare worker with PCR-confirmed SARS-CoV-2 infection or an uninfected control (not recorded which). CDR3 nucleotides: TGTGCCAGCAGCCGACTAGCGGGCCGGGCCAACGTCCTGACTTTC. Translated: CASSRLAGRANVLTF.